What follows are 2 T cell receptor beta chains derived from one specimen sequenced in a study of shared clonotypes between healthy human individuals. The data were produced by immunoSEQ multiplex PCR, yet TCRdb's version contains in-frame clones alone and is incomplete. The sample lists 2 million to 2.5 million clones, over 90% occurring once. Sequenced: naive CD4+ T cells from PBMCs. Stated subset: CD45RA+ positively selected. The receptors stem from a man aged 18 to 29 in good health. Some clones in this sample may be carry-over from other donors' samples.

V is TRBV2 and J is TRBJ2-7, with 7 bases that match TRBD2. The CDR3 sequence is 15 residues long. Losses at the gene ends were 3 bases for V and 0 bases for J; bases not matched to a gene: 5. CDR1 is SNHLY, CDR2 FYNNEI, per germline. The CDR3 nucleotides are TGTGCCAGCAGTGACAGCGGGACCTACTCCTACGAGCAGTACTTC. It yields the protein CASSDSGTYSYEQYF.

This chain links TRBV5-1 with TRBJ2-3; TRBD1 might be the D (5 bases). The CDR3 runs to 14 residues. Germline CDR1 is SGHRS and CDR2 is YFSETQ. Trimming took off 4 bases at V and 1 base at J, with 10 bases between the two ends. This CDR3 reads CASSRQGGTDTQYF. The CDR3 nucleotides are TGCGCCAGCAGCCGCCAGGGTGGCACAGATACGCAGTATTTT.